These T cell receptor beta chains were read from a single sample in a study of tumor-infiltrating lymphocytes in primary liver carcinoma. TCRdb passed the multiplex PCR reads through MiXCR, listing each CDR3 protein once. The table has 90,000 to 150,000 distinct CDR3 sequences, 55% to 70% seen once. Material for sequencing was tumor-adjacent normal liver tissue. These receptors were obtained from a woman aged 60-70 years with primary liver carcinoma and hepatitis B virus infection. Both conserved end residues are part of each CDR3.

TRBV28,CASNPASGYQPQHF
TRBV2,CASIPGQGAAGELFF
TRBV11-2,CAISLGIQRSTDTQYF
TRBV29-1,CSVGLAGGFYNKQFF
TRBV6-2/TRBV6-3,CASSPVGQQLYEQYF
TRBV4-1,CVSSQAWGQGTDAFF
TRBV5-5,CASSFMEGTTRELFF
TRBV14,CASSYWTSGRGAGELFF
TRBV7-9,CASSASTSGGGELFF
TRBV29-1,CGLDREGLTVVNTEAFF
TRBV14,CTSSQDSGRANYGYTF
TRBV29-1,CSVERPGGYTF
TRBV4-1,CASSQDPAGVNYNEQLF
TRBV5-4,CASSTLAGGSFEQFF
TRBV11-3,CASSPRTGGMGEAFF
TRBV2,CARSLGQPGEGTQYF
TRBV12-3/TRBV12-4,CASSGDIYINQPQHF
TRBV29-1,CSVPGLTGELFF
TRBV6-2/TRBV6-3,CAGSYLQGNEQFF
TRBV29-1,CSHISEGDTIYF
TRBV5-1,CASSLRTGDGYTF
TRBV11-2,CASSPRLADEQFF
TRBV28,CASSPLSRLRETQYF
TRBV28,CASSPLEAASYNDQFF
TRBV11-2,CASSLAAASVKNIQYF
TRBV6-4,CASSEGQGADTQYF
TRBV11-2,CASSLTSGSEQQF
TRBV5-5,CASSLDAWDRGLVGNQPQHF
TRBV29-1,CSIETGTGVNEQFF
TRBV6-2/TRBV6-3,CANSLGSGRARAQYF
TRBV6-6,CASSREGAHTGELFF
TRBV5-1,CASSPYDRENEQFF
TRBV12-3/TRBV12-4,CVSSPQGTSVYNEQFF
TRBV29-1,CSVGGQWAGTDTQYF
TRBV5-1,CASSKTAIGVNTEAFF
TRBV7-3,CASSPDRVNTGELFF
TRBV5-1,CASSLGTGTYEQYF
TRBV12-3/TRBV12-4,CASTPDDRDSPPLF
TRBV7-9,CASNLERGSPLHF
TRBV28,CASSLGGGTGIYEQFF
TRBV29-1,CSGRSGVKETQYF
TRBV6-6,CASSSLERGINNSPLHF
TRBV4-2,CASSQAHGWRGELYF
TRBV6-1,CASRYGGNNEQFF
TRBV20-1,CSARKGAMTGELFF
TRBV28,CASSPYFGSYNEQFF
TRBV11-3,CASNRDRKSEQFF
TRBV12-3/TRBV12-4,CTSSTIVAVADYDEQFF
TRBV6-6,CASRLGMGLYVQYF
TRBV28,CASSWGCYTGELFF
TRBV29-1,CGVNRGLYNEQFF
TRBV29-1,CNLYGVYNPPLHF